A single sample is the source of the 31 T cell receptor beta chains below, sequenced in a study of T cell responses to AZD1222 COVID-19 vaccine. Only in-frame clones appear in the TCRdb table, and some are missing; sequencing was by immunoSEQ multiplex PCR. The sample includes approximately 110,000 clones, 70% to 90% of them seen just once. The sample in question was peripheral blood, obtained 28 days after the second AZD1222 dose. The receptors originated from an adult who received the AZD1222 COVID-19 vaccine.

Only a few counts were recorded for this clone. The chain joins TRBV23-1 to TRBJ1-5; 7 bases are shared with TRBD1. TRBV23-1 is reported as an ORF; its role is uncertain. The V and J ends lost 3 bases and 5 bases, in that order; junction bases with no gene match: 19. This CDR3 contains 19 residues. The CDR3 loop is CASSQTGQVSAYRDQPQHF. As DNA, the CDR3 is TGCGCCAGCAGTCAGACCGGACAGGTCTCAGCCTATAGGGATCAGCCCCAGCATTTT.

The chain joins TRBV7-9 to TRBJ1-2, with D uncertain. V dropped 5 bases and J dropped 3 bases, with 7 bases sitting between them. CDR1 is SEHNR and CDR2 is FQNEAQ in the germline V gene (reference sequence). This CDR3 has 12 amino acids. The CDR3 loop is CASSQEDYGYTF. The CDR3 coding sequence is TGTGCCAGCAGCCAGGAGGACTATGGCTACACCTTC.

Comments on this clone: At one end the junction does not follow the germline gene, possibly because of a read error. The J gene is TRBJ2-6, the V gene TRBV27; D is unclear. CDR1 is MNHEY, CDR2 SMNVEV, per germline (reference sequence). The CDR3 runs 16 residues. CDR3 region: CASSLSSAAGANVLTF. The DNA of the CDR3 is TGTGCCAGCAGCTTATCGTCGGCTGCTGGGGCCAACGTCCTGACTTTC.

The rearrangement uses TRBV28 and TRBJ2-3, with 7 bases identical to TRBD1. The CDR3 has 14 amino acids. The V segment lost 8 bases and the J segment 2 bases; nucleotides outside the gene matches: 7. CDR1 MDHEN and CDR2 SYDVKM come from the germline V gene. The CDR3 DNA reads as TGTGCCAGCCACCGGGGACAGTCCACAGATACGCAGTATTTT. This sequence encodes CASHRGQSTDTQYF.

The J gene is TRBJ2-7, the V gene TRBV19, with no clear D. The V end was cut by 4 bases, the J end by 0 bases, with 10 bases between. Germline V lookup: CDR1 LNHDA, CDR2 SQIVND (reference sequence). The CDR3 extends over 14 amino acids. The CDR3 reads CASSSAGLSYEQYF. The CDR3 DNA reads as TGTGCCAGTAGTAGCGCAGGCCTCTCCTACGAGCAGTACTTC.

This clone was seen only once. The CDR3 loop is CASSYGDNNSPLHF. The CDR3, as DNA: TGTGCCAGCAGTTACGGGGACAATAATTCACCCCTCCACTTT. The genes are TRBV6-6 and TRBJ1-6; D possibly corresponds to TRBD1 (6 bases). This CDR3 is 14 amino acids long. In germline, CDR1 is MNHNY, CDR2 SVGAGI (reference sequence). V lost 2 bases to trimming and J lost 5 bases, with 7 bases between them.

The CDR3 loop reads CASSLTGLGIQYF. CDR3 DNA: TGTGCCAGCAGTTTAACCGGGCTCGGCATTCAGTACTTC. This chain uses TRBV12-3 or TRBV12-4 with TRBJ2-4; no clear D. V lost 2 bases and J 9 bases, leaving 11 bases between the germline ends. CDR3 length: 13 residues.

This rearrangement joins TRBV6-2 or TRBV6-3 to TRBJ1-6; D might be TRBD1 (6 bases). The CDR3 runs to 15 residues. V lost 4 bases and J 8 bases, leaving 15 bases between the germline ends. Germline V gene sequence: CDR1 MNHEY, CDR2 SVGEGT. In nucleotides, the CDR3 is TGTGCCAGCAGTTTCCGGGACAATGAGGATTCACCCCTCCACTTT. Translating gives CASSFRDNEDSPLHF.

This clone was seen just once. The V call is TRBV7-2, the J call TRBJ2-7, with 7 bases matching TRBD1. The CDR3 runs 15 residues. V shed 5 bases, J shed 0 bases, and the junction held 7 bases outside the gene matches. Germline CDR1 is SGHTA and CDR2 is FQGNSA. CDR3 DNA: TGTGCCAGCAGCCCGCAGGACAGGAGCTCCTACGAGCAGTACTTC. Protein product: CASSPQDRSSYEQYF. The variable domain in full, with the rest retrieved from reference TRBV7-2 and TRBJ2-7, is GAGVSQSPSNKVTEKGKDVELRCDPISGHTALYWYRQSLGQGLEFLIYFQGNSAPDKSGLPSDRFSAERTGGSVSTLTIQRTQQEDSAVYLCASSPQDRSSYEQYFGPGTRLTVT.

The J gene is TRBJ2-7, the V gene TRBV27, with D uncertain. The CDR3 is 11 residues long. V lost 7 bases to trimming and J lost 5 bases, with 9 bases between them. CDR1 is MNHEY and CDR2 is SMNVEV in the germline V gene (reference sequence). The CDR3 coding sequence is TGTGCCAGCACCCTATTTAACGAGCAGTACTTC. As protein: CASTLFNEQYF.

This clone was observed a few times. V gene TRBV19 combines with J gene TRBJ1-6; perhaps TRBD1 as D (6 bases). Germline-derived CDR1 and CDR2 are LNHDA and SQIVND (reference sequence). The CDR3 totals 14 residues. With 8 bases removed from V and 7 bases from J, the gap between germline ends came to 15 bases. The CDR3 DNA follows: TGTGCCAGTGGGCGGCCGGGACAAAATTCACCCCTCCACTTT. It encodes CASGRPGQNSPLHF.

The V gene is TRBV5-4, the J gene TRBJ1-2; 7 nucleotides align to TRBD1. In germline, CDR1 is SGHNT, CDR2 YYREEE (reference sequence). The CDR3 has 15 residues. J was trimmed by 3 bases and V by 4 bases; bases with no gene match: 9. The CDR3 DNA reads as TGTGCCAGCAGCCCGGGGACAGCGGGGCACTATGGCTACACCTTC. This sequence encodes CASSPGTAGHYGYTF.

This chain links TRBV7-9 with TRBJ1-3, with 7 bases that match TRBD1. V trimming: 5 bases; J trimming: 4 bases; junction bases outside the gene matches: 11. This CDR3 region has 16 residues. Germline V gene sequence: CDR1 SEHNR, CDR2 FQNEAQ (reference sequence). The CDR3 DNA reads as TGTGCCAGCAGCCCCCAGCTACGACAGGGAGGAAACACCATATATTTT. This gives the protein CASSPQLRQGGNTIYF.

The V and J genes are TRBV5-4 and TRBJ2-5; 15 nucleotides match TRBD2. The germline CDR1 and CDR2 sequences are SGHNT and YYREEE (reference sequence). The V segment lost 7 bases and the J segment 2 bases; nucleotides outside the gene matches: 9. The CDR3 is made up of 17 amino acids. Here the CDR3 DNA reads TGTGCCAGCGCCGAAGGGACTAGCGGGGGGACACAAGAGACCCAGTACTTC. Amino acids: CASAEGTSGGTQETQYF. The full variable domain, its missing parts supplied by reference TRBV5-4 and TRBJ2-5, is ETGVTQSPTHLIKTRGQQVTLRCSSQSGHNTVSWYQQALGQGPQFIFQYYREEENGRGNFPPRFSGLQFPNYSSELNVNALELDDSALYLCASAEGTSGGTQETQYFGPGTRLLVL.

The CDR3 nucleotides read TGCAGTGCTCCGATTTACTCCGAGCAGTACTTC. Residues: CSAPIYSEQYF. The chain carries TRBV20-1 and TRBJ2-7, with D uncertain. The CDR3 runs to 11 residues. The germline CDR1 and CDR2 sequences are DFQATT and SNEGSKA (reference sequence). The V gene lost 5 bases and the J gene lost 6 bases, with 11 bases spanning the gap.

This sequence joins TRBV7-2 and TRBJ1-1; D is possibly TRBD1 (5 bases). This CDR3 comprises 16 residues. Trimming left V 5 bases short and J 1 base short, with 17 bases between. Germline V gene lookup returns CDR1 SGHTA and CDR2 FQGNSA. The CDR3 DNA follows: TGTGCCAGCAGCGTACGGCCTGTGGGACCGAACACTGAAGCTTTCTTT. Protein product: CASSVRPVGPNTEAFF.

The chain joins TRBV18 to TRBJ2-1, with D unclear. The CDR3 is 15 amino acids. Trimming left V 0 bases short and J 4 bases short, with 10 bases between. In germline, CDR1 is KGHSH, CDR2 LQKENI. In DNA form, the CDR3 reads TGTGCCAGCTCACCACCGCCGGTTTTGTACAATGAGCAGTTCTTC. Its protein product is CASSPPPVLYNEQFF.

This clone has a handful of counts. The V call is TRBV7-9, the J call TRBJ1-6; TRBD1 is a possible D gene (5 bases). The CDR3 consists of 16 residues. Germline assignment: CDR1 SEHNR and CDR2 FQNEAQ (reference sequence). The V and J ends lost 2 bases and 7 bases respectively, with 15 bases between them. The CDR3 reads CASSLNSPGLNSPLHF. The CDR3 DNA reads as TGTGCCAGCAGCTTAAACAGCCCGGGGCTAAATTCACCCCTCCACTTT.

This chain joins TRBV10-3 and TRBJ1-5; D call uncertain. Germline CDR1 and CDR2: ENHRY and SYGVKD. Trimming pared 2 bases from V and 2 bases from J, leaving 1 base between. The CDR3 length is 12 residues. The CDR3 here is CAISEGNQPQHF. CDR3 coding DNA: TGTGCCATCAGTGAGGGCAATCAGCCCCAGCATTTT.

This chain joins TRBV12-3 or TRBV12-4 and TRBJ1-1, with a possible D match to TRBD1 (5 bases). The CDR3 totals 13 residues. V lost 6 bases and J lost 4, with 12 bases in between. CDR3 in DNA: TGTGCCAGCAGGGACTATAGGGGCACTGAAGCTTTCTTT. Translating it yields CASRDYRGTEAFF.

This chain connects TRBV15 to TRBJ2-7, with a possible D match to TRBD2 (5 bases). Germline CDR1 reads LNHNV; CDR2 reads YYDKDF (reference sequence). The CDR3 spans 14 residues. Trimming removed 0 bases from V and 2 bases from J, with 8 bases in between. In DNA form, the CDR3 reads TGTGCCACCAGCAGAGATCCCGGGACCTACGAGCAGTACTTC. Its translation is CATSRDPGTYEQYF.

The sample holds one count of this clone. The CDR3 region has the DNA TGCGCCAGCAGCCAAGGCGGGGCCGGAGGGGATGAGCAGTTCTTC. It is translated as CASSQGGAGGDEQFF. The chain is built from TRBV4-3 and TRBJ2-1, with D possibly TRBD2 on 6 matching bases. There are 15 residues in the CDR3. Trimming took off 1 base at V and 8 bases at J, with 15 bases between the two ends. Germline V gene sequence: CDR1 LGHNA, CDR2 YSLEER.

CDR3: CASSDHRVLNTGELFF. Written as DNA, the CDR3 is TGTGCCAGCAGTGACCACAGGGTATTAAACACCGGGGAGCTGTTTTTT. The chain is built from TRBV6-1 and TRBJ2-2; D may be TRBD1 (6 bases). Germline values: CDR1 MNHNS, CDR2 SASEGT. V dropped 3 bases and J dropped 2 bases, with 13 bases sitting between them. The CDR3 has 16 amino acids.

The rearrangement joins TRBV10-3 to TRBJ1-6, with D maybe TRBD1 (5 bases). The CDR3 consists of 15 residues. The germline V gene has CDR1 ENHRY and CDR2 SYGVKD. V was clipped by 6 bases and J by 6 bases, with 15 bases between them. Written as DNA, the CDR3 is TGTGCCATCAGCGCCAAAGGGGCTAGTAATTCACCCCTCCACTTT. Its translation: CAISAKGASNSPLHF.

In nucleotides, the CDR3 is TGTGCCACCACCGGGACAGGGTATGGCTACACCTTC. It is translated as CATTGTGYGYTF. This chain joins TRBV28 and TRBJ1-2; 9 bases are a match to TRBD1. The CDR3 loop spans 12 amino acids. The J segment lost 5 bases and the V segment lost 10 bases, leaving 5 bases of the junction unmatched. Germline CDR1 MDHEN, CDR2 SYDVKM.

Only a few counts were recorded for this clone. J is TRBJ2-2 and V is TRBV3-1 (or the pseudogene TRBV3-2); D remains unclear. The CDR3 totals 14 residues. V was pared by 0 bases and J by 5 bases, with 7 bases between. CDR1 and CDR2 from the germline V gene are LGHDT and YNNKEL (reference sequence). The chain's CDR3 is CASSQDIRTGELFF. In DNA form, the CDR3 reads TGTGCCAGCAGCCAAGATATAAGGACCGGGGAGCTGTTTTTT.

CDR3 sequence (DNA): TGTGCCAGTAGTTATAAGGACAGGGATGGGCCCTACGAGCAGTACTTC. It specifies CASSYKDRDGPYEQYF. The rearrangement links TRBV19 to TRBJ2-7, with 8 bases aligning to TRBD1. The CDR3 loop spans 16 amino acids. Losses at the gene ends were 5 bases for V and 2 bases for J; bases not matched to a gene: 11. Germline lookup yields CDR1 LNHDA and CDR2 SQIVND (reference sequence). The whole variable domain, remainder taken from reference TRBV19 and TRBJ2-7, is DGGITQSPKYLFRKEGQNVTLSCEQNLNHDAMYWYRQDPGQGLRLIYYSQIVNDFQKGDIAEGYSVSREKKESFPLTVTSAQKNPTAFYLCASSYKDRDGPYEQYFGPGTRLTVT.

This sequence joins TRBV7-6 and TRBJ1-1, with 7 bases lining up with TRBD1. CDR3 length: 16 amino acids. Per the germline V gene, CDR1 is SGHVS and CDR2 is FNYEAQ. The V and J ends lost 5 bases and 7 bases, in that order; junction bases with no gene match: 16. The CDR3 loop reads CASSPTLTGMVGEAFF. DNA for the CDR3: TGTGCCAGCAGCCCTACTTTGACAGGGATGGTGGGTGAAGCTTTCTTT. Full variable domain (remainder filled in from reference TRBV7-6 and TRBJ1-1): GAGVSQSPRYKVTKRGQDVALRCDPISGHVSLYWYRQALGQGPEFLTYFNYEAQQDKSGLPNDRFSAERPEGSISTLTIQRTEQRDSAMYRCASSPTLTGMVGEAFFGQGTRLTVV.

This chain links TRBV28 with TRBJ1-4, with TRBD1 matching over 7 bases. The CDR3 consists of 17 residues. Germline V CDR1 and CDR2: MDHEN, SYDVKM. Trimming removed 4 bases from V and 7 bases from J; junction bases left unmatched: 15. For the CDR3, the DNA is TGTGCCAGCAGTTCCGCCACCGGGACAGCTGATCCTGAAAAACTGTTTTTT. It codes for CASSSATGTADPEKLFF.

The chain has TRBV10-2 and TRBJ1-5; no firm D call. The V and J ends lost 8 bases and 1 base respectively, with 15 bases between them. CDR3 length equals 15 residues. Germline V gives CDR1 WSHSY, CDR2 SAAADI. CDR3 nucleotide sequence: TGCGCCAGCCGGCGGGGAGAGGAAAGCAATCAGCCCCAGCATTTT. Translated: CASRRGEESNQPQHF.

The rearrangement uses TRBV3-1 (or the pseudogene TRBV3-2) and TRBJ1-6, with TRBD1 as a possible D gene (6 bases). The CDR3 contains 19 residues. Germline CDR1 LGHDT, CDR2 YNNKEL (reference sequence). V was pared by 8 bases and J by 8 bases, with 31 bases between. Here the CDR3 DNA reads TGTGCCAGCTCCTTTATACCCCAGGCCAGGGGACTTGGGGATTCACCCCTCCACTTT. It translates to CASSFIPQARGLGDSPLHF.